Described below is a single TCR beta chain sequence and its context. The table came from immunoSEQ multiplex PCR; TCRdb's copy has only in-frame clones and leaves some out. Counted here are 40,000 to 55,000 clones, almost 95% occurring once; the ten biggest clones make up 1% to 1.5%. This entry is derived from a study of T cell changes during pregnancy in multiple sclerosis. The CDR3 extends over 11 amino acids. Deletions cut 5 bases from V and 8 bases from J, with 12 bases between. The V gene's germline CDR1 is DFQATT and CDR2 SNEGSKA (reference sequence). Input material: peripheral blood. V gene TRBV20-1 combines with J gene TRBJ1-2; D perhaps matches TRBD1 (6 bases). The sequence was collected from a female donor with multiple sclerosis, enrolled in a pregnancy study. CDR3 DNA sequence: TGCAGTGCTTGGACAGTCTCAGGCTACACCTTC. Its protein product is CSAWTVSGYTF.